These 5 T cell receptor beta chains were all obtained from the same sample, sequenced in a study of long-term antiretroviral therapy in people with HIV. Investigators performed immunoSEQ version v3.0 at survey level. The assay was immunoSEQ multiplex PCR, and TCRdb's table has in-frame clones only and misses some. The sample carries roughly 34,000 clones, 70% to 90% recorded once. The input for sequencing was unsorted PBMCs, taken 2.8 years before starting antiretroviral therapy. All receptors derive from a woman in her twenties or thirties with HIV.

In this sample, this clone turned up a few times. The J gene is TRBJ2-3, the V gene TRBV7-8; TRBD2 might be the D (6 bases). Looked up from germline, CDR1 is SGHVS and CDR2 is FQNEAQ. The length of the CDR3 is 13 residues. The V gene lost 2 bases and the J gene lost 4 bases, with 7 bases spanning the gap. This CDR3 is CASSLWGADTQYF. The CDR3 DNA reads as TGTGCCAGCAGCTTATGGGGGGCAGATACGCAGTATTTT.

The table lists this clone with a few counts. This chain links TRBV5-1 with TRBJ1-1; TRBD1 aligns across 11 bases. The germline V gene has CDR1 SGHRS and CDR2 YFSETQ. J lost 3 bases, V lost 2 bases, and 9 bases had no gene match. This CDR3 spans 17 amino acids. The CDR3, as DNA: TGCGCCAGCAGCTTCGGACAGGGGGCAAGAGTGGACACTGAAGCTTTCTTT. The encoded protein is CASSFGQGARVDTEAFF.

The chain has TRBV7-8 and TRBJ1-6; D not resolved. CDR3 length equals 16 residues. Per germline, CDR1 SGHVS and CDR2 FQNEAQ. V was pared by 1 base and J by 1 base, with 8 bases between. The CDR3 DNA sequence: TGTGCCAGCAGCTTAGTTAGTAGATCCTATAATTCACCCCTCCACTTT. Its protein product is CASSLVSRSYNSPLHF.

V and J are TRBV6-6 and TRBJ1-2; tentatively, D is TRBD1 (5 bases). Germline V gives CDR1 MNHNY, CDR2 SVGAGI (reference sequence). The CDR3 extends over 15 amino acids. The germline V and J ends were trimmed by 6 bases and 0 bases, with 14 bases remaining between them. The CDR3 DNA reads as TGTGCCAGCAGCCCTCGACAGTCGACTAACTATGGCTACACCTTC. It translates to CASSPRQSTNYGYTF.

The V gene is TRBV6-5, the J gene TRBJ2-7, with TRBD2 identical over 12 bases. V trimming: 5 bases; J trimming: 3 bases; junction bases outside the gene matches: 5. Looked up from germline, CDR1 is MNHEY and CDR2 is SVGAGI. This CDR3 has 15 residues. The CDR3 region is CASSPTSGGHYEQYF. The CDR3 nucleotides are TGTGCCAGCAGTCCGACTAGCGGGGGCCACTACGAGCAGTACTTC.